This T cell receptor beta chain is drawn from a study of shared clonotypes between healthy human individuals. Clones were sequenced by immunoSEQ multiplex PCR, and TCRdb holds only the in-frame ones, with some missing. In the table there are some 1.4 million clones, more than 95% of which are singletons. This clone was seen a handful of times. The clonotype was recovered from a young man in good health. Sequences were obtained from naive CD4+ T cells sorted from blood. The sample's subset: CD45RA+ positively selected.

The CDR3 DNA follows: TGCGCCAGCAGCTTGGTCCCGGGACAAGAGAACACTGAAGCTTTCTTT. Its protein is CASSLVPGQENTEAFF. The chain is built from TRBV5-1 and TRBJ1-1; maybe TRBD1 (6 bases). The CDR3 runs to 16 residues. The ends were cut back, 0 bases at V and 1 base at J, with 13 bases in the middle. The germline CDR1 and CDR2 sequences are SGHRS and YFSETQ. Together with reference TRBV5-1 and TRBJ1-1, the CDR3 gives the full variable domain: KAGVTQTPRYLIKTRGQQVTLSCSPISGHRSVSWYQQTPGQGLQFLFEYFSETQRNKGNFPGRFSGRQFSNSRSEMNVSTLELGDSALYLCASSLVPGQENTEAFFGQGTRLTVV.